This paragraph reports one TCR beta chain. The antigen remains unidentified. J gave up 4 bases and V 7 bases, and 12 bases lay outside the gene matches. The CDR3 has 14 residues. CDR1 and CDR2 (germline): SQVTM, ANQGSEA. These data are taken from a study of cytotoxic CD8 clonotypes in ibrutinib-treated CLL. Study information: After a median of 68 months, roughly 14 patients stayed remitted and around twelve progressed; responses had been partial in around 25 and complete in 2. General study findings and limits: Clonality was higher at baseline than in age-matched healthy donors and tracked circulating CD8+ T-cell counts.

Assay: immunoSEQ multiplex PCR; the TCRdb copy retains only in-frame clones and omits some. The profile shows roughly 53,000 clones, approximately 54% of them singletons. The material sequenced was PBMCs, taken at disease progression, from a patient treated with ibrutinib. V is TRBV29-1 and J is TRBJ1-2; 7 bases agree with TRBD1. This clonotype was sampled from a human donor with chronic lymphocytic leukemia. DNA for the CDR3: TGCAGCGCTGGAGACAGGGTCTCAGTCTATGGCTACACCTTC. It encodes CSAGDRVSVYGYTF.